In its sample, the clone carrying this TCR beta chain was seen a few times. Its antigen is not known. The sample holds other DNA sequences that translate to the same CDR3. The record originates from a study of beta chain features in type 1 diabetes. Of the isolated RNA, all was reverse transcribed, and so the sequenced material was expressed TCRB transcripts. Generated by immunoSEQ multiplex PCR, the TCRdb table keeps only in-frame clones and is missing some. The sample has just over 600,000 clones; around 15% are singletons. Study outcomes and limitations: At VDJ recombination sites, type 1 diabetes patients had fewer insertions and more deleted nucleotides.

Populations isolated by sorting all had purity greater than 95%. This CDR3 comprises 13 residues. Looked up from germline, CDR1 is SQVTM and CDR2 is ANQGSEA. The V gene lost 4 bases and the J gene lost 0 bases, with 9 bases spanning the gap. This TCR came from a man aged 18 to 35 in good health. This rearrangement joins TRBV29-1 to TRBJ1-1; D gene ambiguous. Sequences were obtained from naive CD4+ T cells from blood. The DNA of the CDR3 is TGCAGCGTTGGAGGACGGATGAACACTGAAGCTTTCTTT. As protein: CSVGGRMNTEAFF.